Listed here are 12 T cell receptor beta chains from one sample, sequenced in a study of molecular identifiers for immune sequencing clone quantification. TCRdb analysed the PCR reads with MiXCR anew, one entry per CDR3 protein. The sample has approximately 500,000 distinct CDR3 sequences, around 23% seen once. Sequencing was performed on naive CD8+ T cells from blood, with Jurkat cell RNA spiked in. Noted subset: FACS-sorted CD8+CD4-CCR7+CD45RA+ naive T cells. These receptors originate from a human donor in good health. Some libraries in this study had Jurkat cell RNA spiked in.

The V call is TRBV2, the J call TRBJ1-1; the D is unclear. Per germline, CDR1 SNHLY and CDR2 FYNNEI. The CDR3 sequence is 13 residues long. Trimming pared 10 bases from V and 0 bases from J, leaving 12 bases between. CDR3 DNA: TGTGCCATAATAGGCGTAATGAACACTGAAGCTTTCTTT. Its translation is CAIIGVMNTEAFF.

This clonotype was observed a few times. The chain uses TRBV5-3 and TRBJ1-5, with 8 bases aligning to TRBD1. TRBV5-3 is treated as an ORF (open reading frame) with a function not yet certain. Unmatched junction bases numbered 9, after V lost 8 bases and J lost 5 bases. The CDR3 has 14 amino acids. The CDR3 nucleotides are TGTGCCAGCAGTAGGACAGGGCTTTATCAGCCCCAGCATTTT. As protein: CASSRTGLYQPQHF.

The chain links TRBV3-2 to TRBJ2-3; the table's D gene call, TRBD1, was not cross checked with the DNA. TRBV3-2 is recorded as a pseudogene. CDR3 length: 19 amino acids. The CDR3 spells CASSPTGERQGRGTDTQYF. DNA for the CDR3: TGTGCCAGCAGCCCCACCGGTGAGAGACAGGGGCGAGGGACAGATACGCAGTATTTT.

DNA of the CDR3: TGCGCCAGCAGTTTTGGTCAGGCAGGGTCCTACAATGAGCAGTTCTTC. Amino acid sequence: CASSFGQAGSYNEQFF. This chain joins TRBV5-1 and TRBJ2-1, with D perhaps matching TRBD1 (5 bases). The CDR3 is made up of 16 amino acids. Looked up from germline, CDR1 is SGHRS and CDR2 is YFSETQ. The V end was cut by 5 bases, the J end by 1 base, with 16 bases between.

There are a few counts of this clonotype. This chain links TRBV4-3 with TRBJ1-1; perhaps TRBD1 as D (5 bases). The CDR3 is 14 amino acids. Germline loops: CDR1 LGHNA, CDR2 YSLEER. With 0 bases removed from V and 6 bases from J, the gap between germline ends came to 11 bases. The CDR3, as DNA: TGCGCCAGCAGCCAAGACCCGACAGCGGCTGAAGCTTTCTTT. Amino acids: CASSQDPTAAEAFF.

This clonotype has only a few counts. The rearrangement links TRBV27 to TRBJ1-2; 8 bases map to TRBD1. The CDR3 sequence is 15 residues long. The V segment lost 2 bases and the J segment 6 bases; nucleotides outside the gene matches: 8. Germline-derived CDR1 and CDR2 are MNHEY and SMNVEV (reference sequence). The DNA for the CDR3 is TGTGCCAGCAGTTTACCCAACAGGGGGTTGGATGGCTACACCTTC. Residues: CASSLPNRGLDGYTF.

The V and J genes are TRBV6-2 or TRBV6-3 and TRBJ2-6, with TRBD1 matching over 12 bases. Germline values: CDR1 MNHEY, CDR2 SVGEGT. The V and J ends lost 6 bases and 0 bases, in that order; junction bases with no gene match: 12. The length of the CDR3 is 20 residues. CDR3 region: CASSLPGQGAPGSGANVLTF. In nucleotides, the CDR3 is TGTGCCAGCAGCCTCCCGGGACAGGGGGCGCCCGGCTCTGGGGCCAACGTCCTGACTTTC.

On this clonotype: The junction and the germline gene differ at one end; a read error may be behind it. The chain is built from TRBV7-9 and TRBJ1-1; no firm D call. CDR1 SEHNR and CDR2 FQNEAQ come from the germline V gene (reference sequence). The CDR3 extends over 14 amino acids. CDR3: CASSLFGINTETFF. The CDR3 DNA reads TGTGCCAGCAGCTTATTTGGAATAAACACTGAAACTTTCTTT.

Ten or more counts support this clonotype. The genes are TRBV11-2 and TRBJ2-3; 7 positions match TRBD2. Per the germline V gene, CDR1 is SGHAT and CDR2 is FQNNGV. V lost 8 bases and J lost 3; bases outside the gene matches: 8. The CDR3 loop spans 14 amino acids. The CDR3 region has the DNA TGTGCCAGCTGTTCGGGGGGTAGGACAGATACGCAGTATTTT. This gives the protein CASCSGGRTDTQYF.

Turning to this clonotype: The missing conserved phenylalanine or tryptophan at the end of this CDR3 makes a read error likely. The chain carries TRBV6-2 or TRBV6-3 and TRBJ2-3, with unresolved D. Germline CDR1 and CDR2: MNHEY and SVGEGT. V lost 2 bases, J lost 5 bases, and 2 bases lay in between. The length of the CDR3 is 11 residues. This CDR3 is CASSYVDTQYS. The CDR3 region has the DNA TGTGCCAGCAGTTACGTAGATACGCAGTATTCT.

This clonotype was seen repeatedly, ten times or more. The rearrangement links TRBV6-5 to TRBJ2-3; D gene uncertain. The ends were cut back, 2 bases at V and 4 bases at J, with 7 bases in the middle. From germline, CDR1 is MNHEY and CDR2 SVGAGI. The CDR3 spans 13 residues. This chain's CDR3 is CASSYIHADTQYF. The DNA for the CDR3 is TGTGCCAGCAGTTACATCCACGCAGATACGCAGTATTTT.

The rearrangement uses TRBV20-1 and TRBJ2-1; 7 nucleotides agree with TRBD2. CDR3 size: 18 residues. J gave up 4 bases and V 1 base, and 16 bases lay outside the gene matches. CDR1 DFQATT and CDR2 SNEGSKA come from the germline V gene (reference sequence). CDR3 sequence (DNA): TGCAGTGCTAGAGGCTCGGTTGTGGTGTCTAGCGGATACAATGAGCAGTTCTTC. This encodes CSARGSVVVSSGYNEQFF.